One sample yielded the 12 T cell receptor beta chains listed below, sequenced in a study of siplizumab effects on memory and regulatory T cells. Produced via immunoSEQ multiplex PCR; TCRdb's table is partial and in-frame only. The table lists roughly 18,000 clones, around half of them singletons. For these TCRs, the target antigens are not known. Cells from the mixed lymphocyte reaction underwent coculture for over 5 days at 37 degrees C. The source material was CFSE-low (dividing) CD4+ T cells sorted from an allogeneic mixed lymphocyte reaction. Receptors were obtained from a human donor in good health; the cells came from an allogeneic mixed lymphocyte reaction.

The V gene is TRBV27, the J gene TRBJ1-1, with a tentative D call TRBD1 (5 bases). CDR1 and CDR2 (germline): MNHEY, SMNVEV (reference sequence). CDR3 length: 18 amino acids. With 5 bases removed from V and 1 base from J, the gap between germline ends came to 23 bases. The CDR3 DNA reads TGTGCCAGCAGTCTAGAACTCTCCTCCGACAGACCGAACACTGAAGCTTTCTTT. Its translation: CASSLELSSDRPNTEAFF.

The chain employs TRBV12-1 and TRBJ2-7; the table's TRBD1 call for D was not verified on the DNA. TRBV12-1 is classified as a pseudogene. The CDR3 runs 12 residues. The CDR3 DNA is TGTGCCAGCAGCTTGGGGCCCCAGGAGCAGTACTTC. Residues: CASSLGPQEQYF.

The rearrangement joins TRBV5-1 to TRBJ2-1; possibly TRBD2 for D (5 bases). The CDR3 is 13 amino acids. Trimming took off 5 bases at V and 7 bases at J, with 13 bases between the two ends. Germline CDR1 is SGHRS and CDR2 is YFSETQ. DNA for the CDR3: TGCGCCAGCAGGAGCGGTTTGGGAAATGAGCAGTTCTTC. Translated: CASRSGLGNEQFF.

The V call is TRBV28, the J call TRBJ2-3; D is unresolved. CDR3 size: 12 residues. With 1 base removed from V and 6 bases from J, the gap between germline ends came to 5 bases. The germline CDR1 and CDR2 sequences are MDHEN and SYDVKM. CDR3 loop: CASSLLVDTQYF. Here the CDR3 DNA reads TGTGCCAGCAGTTTATTGGTTGATACGCAGTATTTT. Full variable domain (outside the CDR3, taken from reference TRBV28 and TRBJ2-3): DVKVTQSSRYLVKRTGEKVFLECVQDMDHENMFWYRQDPGLGLRLIYFSYDVKMKEKGDIPEGYSVSREKKERFSLILESASTNQTSMYLCASSLLVDTQYFGPGTRLTVL.

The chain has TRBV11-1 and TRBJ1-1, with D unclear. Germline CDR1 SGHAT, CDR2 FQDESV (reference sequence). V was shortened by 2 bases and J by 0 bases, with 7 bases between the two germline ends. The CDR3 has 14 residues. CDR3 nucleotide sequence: TGTGCCAGCAGCTTACACAGAATGAACACTGAAGCTTTCTTT. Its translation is CASSLHRMNTEAFF. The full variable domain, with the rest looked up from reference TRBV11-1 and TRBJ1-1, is EAEVAQSPRYKITEKSQAVAFWCDPISGHATLYWYRQILGQGPELLVQFQDESVVDDSQLPKDRFSAERLKGVDSTLKIQPAELGDSAMYLCASSLHRMNTEAFFGQGTRLTVV.

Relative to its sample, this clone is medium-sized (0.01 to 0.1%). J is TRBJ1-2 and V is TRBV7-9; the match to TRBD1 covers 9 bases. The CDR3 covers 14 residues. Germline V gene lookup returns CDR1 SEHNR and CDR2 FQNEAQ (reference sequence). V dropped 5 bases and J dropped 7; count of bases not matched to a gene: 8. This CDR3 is CASSKDRGISGYTF. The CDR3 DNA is TGTGCCAGCAGCAAAGACAGGGGGATCTCTGGCTACACCTTC.

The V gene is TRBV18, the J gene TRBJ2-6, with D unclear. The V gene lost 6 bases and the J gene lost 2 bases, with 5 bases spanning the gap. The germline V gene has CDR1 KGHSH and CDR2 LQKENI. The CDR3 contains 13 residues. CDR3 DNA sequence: TGTGCCAGCTCTCCTACTGGGGCCAACGTCCTGACTTTC. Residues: CASSPTGANVLTF. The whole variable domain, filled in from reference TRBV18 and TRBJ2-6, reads NAGVMQNPRHLVRRRGQEARLRCSPMKGHSHVYWYRQLPEEGLKFMVYLQKENIIDESGMPKERFSAEFPKEGPSILRIQQVVRGDSAAYFCASSPTGANVLTFGAGSRLTVL.

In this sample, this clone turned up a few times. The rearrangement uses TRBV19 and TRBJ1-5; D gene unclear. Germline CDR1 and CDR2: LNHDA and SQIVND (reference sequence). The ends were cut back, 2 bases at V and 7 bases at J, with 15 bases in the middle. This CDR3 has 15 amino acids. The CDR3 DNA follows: TGTGCCAGTAGTATATTTTCAAGGAGTGTCCAGCCCCAGCATTTT. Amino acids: CASSIFSRSVQPQHF.

In DNA, the CDR3 is TGTGCCAGAAGCCTAAGGGACAGTAAAAATCAGCCCCAGCATTTT. Translation gives CARSLRDSKNQPQHF. V gene TRBV5-3 combines with J gene TRBJ1-5; 7 bases align to TRBD1. TRBV5-3 is treated as an ORF (open reading frame) with a function not yet certain. Losses at the gene ends were 4 bases for V and 4 bases for J; bases not matched to a gene: 8. The CDR3 sequence is 15 residues long.

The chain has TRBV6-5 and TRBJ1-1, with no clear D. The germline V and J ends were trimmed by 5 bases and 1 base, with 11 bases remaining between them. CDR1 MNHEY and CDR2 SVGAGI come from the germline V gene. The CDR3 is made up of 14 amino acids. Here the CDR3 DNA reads TGTGCCAGCAGTCTTGGGTGGGGGAACACTGAAGCTTTCTTT. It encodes CASSLGWGNTEAFF.

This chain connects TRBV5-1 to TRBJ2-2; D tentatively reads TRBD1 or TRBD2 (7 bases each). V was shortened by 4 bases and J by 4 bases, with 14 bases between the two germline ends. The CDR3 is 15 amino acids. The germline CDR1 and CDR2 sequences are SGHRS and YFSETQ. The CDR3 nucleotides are TGCGCCAGCAGCCAGCAGGGGGGGCCCACCGGGGAGCTGTTTTTT. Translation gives CASSQQGGPTGELFF.

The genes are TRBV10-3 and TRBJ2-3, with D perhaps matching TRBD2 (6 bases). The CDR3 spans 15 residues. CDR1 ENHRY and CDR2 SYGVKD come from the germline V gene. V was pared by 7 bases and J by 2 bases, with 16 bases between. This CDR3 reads CAIKRESSDTDTQYF. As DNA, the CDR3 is TGTGCCATCAAGAGGGAGTCTAGCGACACAGATACGCAGTATTTT.